The subject of this entry is one T cell receptor (beta chain). This sample was included in a study of beta chain features in type 1 diabetes. The investigators reverse transcribed all of the isolated RNA, so they sequenced expressed TCRB transcripts. The average output of naive, central memory and regulatory T cell samples was roughly 3.6 million reads. Profiling relied on immunoSEQ multiplex PCR, and the TCRdb table lists in-frame clones only, not all of them. This table holds under 200,000 clones, 9% to 10% found once. This CDR3 comprises 10 residues. Between the trimmed V and J ends, which lost 6 bases and 3 bases, there was a span of 3 bases. The germline CDR1 and CDR2 sequences are SNHLY and FYNNEI. Donors underwent one heparinised blood draw, around 120 mL on average.

This chain joins TRBV2 and TRBJ2-7; no definite D call. This receptor was taken from a woman in her late teens or twenties in good health. The sample was central memory CD4+ T cells from blood. Here the CDR3 DNA reads TGTGCCAGCAGCTTCTACGAGCAGTACTTC. Encoded protein: CASSFYEQYF. Full variable domain (remainder filled in from reference TRBV2 and TRBJ2-7): EPEVTQTPSHQVTQMGQEVILRCVPISNHLYFYWYRQILGQKVEFLVSFYNNEISEKSEIFDDQFSVERPDGSNFTLKIRSTKLEDSAMYFCASSFYEQYFGPGTRLTVT.